The present TCR beta chain was sequenced within a study of T cell repertoires in cytomegalovirus infection. Study-wide context: HLA-C-restricted CMV epitopes, recently identified, and well-studied HLA-B-restricted ones were used by the study. CMV infection and matching HLA type were both indicated by public TCR beta signatures.

Turning to this clonotype: Its specificity is unknown.

TCRdb called the reads again in MiXCR, with one record for every CDR3 protein. Here the sample spans about 52,000 distinct CDR3 sequences, roughly a fifth being singletons. Germline V CDR1 and CDR2: MNHNS, SASEGT. V lost 1 base to trimming and J lost 5 bases; unmatched junction nucleotides: 3. The CDR3 covers 14 residues. Notes on the study in general: The ex vivo response showed dominance by HLA-C-restricted CMV-specific TCR beta clonotypes. Individuals carrying CMV plus the relevant HLA were identified by cumulative frequency of public TCR beta families.

The specimen comprised CD8+ T cells from cultured PBMCs, sampled from culture after CMV antigen stimulation. The TCR sequence derives from a human donor in good health (CMV status not recorded). Some clones in this sample may be carry-over from other donors' samples. This sequence joins TRBV6-1 and TRBJ1-1; TRBD1 agrees at 8 bases. In nucleotides, the CDR3 is TGTGCCAGCAGTGAAGTGGGGGACAGGACTGAAGCTTTCTTT. Protein sequence: CASSEVGDRTEAFF.